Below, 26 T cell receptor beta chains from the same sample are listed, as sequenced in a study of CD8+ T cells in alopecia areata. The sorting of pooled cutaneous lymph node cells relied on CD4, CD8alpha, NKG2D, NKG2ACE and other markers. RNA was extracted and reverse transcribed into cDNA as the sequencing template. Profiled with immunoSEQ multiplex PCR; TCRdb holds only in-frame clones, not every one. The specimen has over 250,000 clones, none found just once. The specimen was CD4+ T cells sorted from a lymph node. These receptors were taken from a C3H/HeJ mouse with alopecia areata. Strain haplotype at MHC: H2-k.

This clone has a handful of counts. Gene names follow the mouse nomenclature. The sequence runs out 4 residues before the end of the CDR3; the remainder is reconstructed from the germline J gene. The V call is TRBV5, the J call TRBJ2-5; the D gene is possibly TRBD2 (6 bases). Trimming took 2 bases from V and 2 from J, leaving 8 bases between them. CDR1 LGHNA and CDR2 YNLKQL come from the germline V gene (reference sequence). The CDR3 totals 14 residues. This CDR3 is CASSQWGSQDTQYF. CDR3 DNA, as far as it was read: TGTGCCAGCAGCCAATGGGGGAGCCAAGAC.

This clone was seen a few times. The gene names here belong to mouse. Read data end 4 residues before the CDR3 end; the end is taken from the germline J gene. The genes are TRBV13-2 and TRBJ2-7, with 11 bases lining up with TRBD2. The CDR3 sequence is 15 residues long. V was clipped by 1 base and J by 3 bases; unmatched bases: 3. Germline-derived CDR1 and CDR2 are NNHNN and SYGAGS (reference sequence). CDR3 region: CASGDWGLGVYEQYF. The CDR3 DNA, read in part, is TGTGCCAGCGGTGATTGGGGACTGGGGGTCTAT.

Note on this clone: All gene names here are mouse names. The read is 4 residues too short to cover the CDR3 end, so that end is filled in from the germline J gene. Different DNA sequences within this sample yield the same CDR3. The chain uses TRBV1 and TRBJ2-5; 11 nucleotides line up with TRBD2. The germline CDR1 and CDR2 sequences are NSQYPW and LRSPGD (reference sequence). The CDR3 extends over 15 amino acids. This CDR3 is CTCSAAGTGGDTQYF. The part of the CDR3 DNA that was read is TGCACCTGCAGTGCAGCCGGGACTGGGGGTGAC. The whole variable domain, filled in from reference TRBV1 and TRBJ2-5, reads VTLLEQNPRWRLVPRGQAVNLRCILKNSQYPWMSWYQQDLQKQLQWLFTLRSPGDKEVKSLPGADYLATRVTDTELRLQVANMSQGRTLYCTCSAAGTGGDTQYFGPGTRLLVL.

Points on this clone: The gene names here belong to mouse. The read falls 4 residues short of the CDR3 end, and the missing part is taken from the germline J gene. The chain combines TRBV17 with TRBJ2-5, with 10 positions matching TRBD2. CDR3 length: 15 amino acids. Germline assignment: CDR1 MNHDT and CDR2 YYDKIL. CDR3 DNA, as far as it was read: TGTGCTAGCAGTAGGCTGGGGGGGCGCGTGGAC. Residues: CASSRLGGRVD. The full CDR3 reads CASSRLGGRVDTQYF.

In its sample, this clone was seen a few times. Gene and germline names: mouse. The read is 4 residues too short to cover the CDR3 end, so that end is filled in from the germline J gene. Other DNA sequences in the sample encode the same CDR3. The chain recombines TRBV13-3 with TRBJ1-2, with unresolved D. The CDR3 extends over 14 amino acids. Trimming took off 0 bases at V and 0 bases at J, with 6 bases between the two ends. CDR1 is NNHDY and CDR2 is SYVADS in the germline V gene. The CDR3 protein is CASSDAVANSDYTF. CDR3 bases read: TGTGCCAGCAGTGATGCAGTTGCAAACTCC.

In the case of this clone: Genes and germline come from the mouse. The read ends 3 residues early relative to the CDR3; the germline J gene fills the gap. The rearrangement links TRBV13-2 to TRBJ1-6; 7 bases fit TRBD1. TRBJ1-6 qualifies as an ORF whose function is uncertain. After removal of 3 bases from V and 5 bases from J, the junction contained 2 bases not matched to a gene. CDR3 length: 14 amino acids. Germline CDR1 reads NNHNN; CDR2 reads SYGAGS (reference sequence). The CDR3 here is CASGGGQHNSPLYF. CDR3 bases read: TGTGCCAGCGGTGGGGGACAGCATAATTCGCCC.

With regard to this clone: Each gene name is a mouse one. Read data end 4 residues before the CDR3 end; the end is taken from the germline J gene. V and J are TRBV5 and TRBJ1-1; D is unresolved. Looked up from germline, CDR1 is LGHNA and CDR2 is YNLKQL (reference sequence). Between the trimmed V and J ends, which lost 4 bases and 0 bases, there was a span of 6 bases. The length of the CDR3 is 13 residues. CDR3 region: CASSPQSNTEVFF. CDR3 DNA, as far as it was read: TGTGCCAGCAGCCCCCAGTCAAACACA.

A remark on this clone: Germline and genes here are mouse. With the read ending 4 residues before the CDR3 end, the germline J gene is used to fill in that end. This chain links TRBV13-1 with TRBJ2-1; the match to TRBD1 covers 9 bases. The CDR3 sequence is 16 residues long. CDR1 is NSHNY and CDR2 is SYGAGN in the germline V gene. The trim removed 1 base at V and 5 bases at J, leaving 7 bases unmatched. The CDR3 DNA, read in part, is TGTGCCAGCAGTGATCACAGGGGGCGCAGGAATGCT. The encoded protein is CASSDHRGRRNA. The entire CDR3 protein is CASSDHRGRRNAEQFF.

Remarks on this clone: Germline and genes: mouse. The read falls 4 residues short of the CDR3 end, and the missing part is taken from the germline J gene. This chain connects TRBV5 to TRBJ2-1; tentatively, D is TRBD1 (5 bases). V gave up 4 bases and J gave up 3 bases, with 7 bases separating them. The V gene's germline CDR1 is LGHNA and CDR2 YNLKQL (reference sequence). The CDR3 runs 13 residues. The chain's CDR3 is CASSPDTYAEQFF. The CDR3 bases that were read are TGTGCCAGCAGCCCGGACACCTATGCT.

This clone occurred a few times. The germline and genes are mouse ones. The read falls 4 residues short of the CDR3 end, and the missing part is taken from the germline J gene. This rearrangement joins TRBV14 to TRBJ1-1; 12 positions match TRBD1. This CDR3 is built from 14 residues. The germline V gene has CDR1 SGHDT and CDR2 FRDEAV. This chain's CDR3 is CASSWGQGAAEVFF. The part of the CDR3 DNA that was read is TGTGCCAGCAGTTGGGGACAGGGGGCGGCA.

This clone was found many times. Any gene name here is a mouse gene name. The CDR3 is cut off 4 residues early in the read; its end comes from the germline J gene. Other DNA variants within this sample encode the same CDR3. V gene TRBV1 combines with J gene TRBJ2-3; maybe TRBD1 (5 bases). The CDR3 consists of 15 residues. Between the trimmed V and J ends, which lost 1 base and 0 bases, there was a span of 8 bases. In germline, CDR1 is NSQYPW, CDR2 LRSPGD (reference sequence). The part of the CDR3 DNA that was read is TGCACCTGCAGTGCAGTGACAGCTAGTGCAGAA. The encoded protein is CTCSAVTASAE. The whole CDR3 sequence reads CTCSAVTASAETLYF.

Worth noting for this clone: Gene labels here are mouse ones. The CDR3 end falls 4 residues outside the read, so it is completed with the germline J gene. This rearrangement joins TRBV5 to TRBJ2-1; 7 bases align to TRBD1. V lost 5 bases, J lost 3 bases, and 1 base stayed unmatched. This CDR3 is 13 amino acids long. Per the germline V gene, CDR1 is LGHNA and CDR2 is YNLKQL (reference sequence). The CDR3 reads CASSDRAYAEQFF. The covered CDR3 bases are TGTGCCAGCAGCGACAGGGCCTATGCT.

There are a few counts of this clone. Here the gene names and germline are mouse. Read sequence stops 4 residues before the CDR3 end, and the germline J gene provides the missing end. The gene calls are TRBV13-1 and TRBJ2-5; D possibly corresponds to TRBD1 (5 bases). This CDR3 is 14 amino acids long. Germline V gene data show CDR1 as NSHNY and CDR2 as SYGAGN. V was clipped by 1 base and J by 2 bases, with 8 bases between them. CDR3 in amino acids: CASSDLDTQDTQYF. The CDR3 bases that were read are TGTGCCAGCAGTGATCTGGACACCCAAGAC.

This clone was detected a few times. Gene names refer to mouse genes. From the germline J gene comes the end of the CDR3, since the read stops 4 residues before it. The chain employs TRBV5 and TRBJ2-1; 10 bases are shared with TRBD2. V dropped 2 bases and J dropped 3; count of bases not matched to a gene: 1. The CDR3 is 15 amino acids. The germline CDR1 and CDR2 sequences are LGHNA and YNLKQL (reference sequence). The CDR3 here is CASSQLGGRYAEQFF. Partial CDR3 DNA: TGTGCCAGCAGCCAACTGGGGGGGCGCTATGCT.

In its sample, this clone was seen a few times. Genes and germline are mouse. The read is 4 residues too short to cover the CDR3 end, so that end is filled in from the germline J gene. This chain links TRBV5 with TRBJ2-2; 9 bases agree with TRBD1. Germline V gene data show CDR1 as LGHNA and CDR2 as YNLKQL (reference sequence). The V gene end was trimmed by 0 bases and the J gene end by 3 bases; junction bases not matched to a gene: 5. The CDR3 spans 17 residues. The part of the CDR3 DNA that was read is TGTGCCAGCAGCCAAGATACAGGGGGCGCGGACACCGGG. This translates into CASSQDTGGADTG. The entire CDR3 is CASSQDTGGADTGQLYF.

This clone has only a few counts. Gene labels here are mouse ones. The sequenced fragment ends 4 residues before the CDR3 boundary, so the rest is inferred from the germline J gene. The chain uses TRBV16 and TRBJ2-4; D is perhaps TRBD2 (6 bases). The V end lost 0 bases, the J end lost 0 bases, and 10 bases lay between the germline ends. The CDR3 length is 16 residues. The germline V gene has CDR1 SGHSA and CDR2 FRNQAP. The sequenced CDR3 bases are TGTGCAAGCAGCTTAGAGGTTGGGGGTAGTCAAAAC. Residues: CASSLEVGGSQN. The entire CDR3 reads CASSLEVGGSQNTLYF.

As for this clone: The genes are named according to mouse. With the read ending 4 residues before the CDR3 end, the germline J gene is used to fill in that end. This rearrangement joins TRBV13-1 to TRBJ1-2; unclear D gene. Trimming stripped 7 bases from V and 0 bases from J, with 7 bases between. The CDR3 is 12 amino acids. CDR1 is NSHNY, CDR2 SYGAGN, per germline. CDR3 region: CASGAANSDYTF. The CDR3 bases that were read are TGTGCCAGCGGTGCAGCAAACTCC.

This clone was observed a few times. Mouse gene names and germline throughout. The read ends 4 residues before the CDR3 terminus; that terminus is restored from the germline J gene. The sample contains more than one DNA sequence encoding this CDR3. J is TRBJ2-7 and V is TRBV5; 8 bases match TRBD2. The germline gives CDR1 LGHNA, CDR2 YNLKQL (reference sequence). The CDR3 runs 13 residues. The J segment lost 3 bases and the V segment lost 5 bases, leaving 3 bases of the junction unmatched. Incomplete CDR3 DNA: TGTGCCAGCAGCTCGACTGGGGACTAT. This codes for CASSSTGDY. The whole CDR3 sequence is CASSSTGDYEQYF.

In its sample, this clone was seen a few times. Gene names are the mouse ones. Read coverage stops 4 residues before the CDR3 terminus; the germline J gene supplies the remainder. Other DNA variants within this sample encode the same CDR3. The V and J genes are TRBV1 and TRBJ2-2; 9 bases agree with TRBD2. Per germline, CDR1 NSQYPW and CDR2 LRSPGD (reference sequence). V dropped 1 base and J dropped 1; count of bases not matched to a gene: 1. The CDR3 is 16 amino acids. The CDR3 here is CTCSAGLGENTGQLYF. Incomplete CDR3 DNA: TGCACCTGCAGTGCAGGACTGGGGGAAAACACCGGG. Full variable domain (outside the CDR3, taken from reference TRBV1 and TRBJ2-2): VTLLEQNPRWRLVPRGQAVNLRCILKNSQYPWMSWYQQDLQKQLQWLFTLRSPGDKEVKSLPGADYLATRVTDTELRLQVANMSQGRTLYCTCSAGLGENTGQLYFGEGSKLTVL.

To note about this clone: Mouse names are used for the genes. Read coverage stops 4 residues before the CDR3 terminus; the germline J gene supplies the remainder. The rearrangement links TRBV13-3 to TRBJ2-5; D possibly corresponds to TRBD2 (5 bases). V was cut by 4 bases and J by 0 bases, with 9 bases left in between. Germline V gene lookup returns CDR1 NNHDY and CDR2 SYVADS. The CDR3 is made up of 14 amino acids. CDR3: CASSFSGNQDTQYF. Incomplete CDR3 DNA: TGTGCCAGCAGTTTTTCTGGGAACCAAGAC.

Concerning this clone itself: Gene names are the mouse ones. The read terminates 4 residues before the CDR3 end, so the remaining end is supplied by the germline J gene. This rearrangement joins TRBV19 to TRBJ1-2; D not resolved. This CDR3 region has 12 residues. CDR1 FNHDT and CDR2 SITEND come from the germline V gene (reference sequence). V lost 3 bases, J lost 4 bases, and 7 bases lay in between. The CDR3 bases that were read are TGTGCCAGCAGTACAGAGGGCTCC. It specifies CASSTEGS. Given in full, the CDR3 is CASSTEGSDYTF.

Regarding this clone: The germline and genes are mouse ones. This CDR3 reads CASSDGTEYNSPLYF. Partial CDR3 DNA: TGTGCCAGCAGTGACGGGACAGAATATAATTCGCCC. The rearrangement links TRBV13-1 to TRBJ1-6; 7 bases fit TRBD1. The CDR3 end falls 3 residues outside the read, so it is completed with the germline J gene. TRBJ1-6 is noted as an ORF with a role that remains uncertain. This CDR3 is built from 15 residues. Germline V gives CDR1 NSHNY, CDR2 SYGAGN. Trimming took 2 bases from V and 4 from J; bases not matched to a gene: 3.

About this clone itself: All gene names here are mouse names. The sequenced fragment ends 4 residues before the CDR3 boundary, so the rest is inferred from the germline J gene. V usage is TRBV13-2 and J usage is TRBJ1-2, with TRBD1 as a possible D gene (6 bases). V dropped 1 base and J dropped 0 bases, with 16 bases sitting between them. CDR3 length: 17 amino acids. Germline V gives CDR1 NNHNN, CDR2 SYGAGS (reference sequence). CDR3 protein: CASGDPLRDTANSDYTF. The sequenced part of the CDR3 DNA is TGTGCCAGCGGTGATCCCCTCCGGGACACTGCAAACTCC.

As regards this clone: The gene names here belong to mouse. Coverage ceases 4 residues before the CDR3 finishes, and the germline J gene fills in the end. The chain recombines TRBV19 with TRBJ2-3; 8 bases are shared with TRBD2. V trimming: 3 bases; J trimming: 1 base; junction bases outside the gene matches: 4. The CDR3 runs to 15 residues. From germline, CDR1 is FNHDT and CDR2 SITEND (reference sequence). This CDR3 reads CASSTGGTGAETLYF. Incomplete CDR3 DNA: TGTGCCAGCAGTACTGGGGGGACTGGTGCAGAA.

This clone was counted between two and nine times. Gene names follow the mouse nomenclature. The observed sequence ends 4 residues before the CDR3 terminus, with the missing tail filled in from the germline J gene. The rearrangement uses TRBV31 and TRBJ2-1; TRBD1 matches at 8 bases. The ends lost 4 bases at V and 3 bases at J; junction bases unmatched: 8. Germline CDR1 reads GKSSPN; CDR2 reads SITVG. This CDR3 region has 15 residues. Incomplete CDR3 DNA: TGTGCCTGGACAACAGGGGGGAAAATCTATGCT. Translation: CAWTTGGKIYA. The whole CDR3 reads CAWTTGGKIYAEQFF.

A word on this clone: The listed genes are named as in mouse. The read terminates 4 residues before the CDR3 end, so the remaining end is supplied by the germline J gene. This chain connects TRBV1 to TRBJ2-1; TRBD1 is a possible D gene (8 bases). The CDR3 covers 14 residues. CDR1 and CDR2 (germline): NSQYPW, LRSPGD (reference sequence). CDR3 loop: CTCSDRGARAEQFF. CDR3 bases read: TGCACCTGCAGTGACAGGGGGGCGAGGGCT.